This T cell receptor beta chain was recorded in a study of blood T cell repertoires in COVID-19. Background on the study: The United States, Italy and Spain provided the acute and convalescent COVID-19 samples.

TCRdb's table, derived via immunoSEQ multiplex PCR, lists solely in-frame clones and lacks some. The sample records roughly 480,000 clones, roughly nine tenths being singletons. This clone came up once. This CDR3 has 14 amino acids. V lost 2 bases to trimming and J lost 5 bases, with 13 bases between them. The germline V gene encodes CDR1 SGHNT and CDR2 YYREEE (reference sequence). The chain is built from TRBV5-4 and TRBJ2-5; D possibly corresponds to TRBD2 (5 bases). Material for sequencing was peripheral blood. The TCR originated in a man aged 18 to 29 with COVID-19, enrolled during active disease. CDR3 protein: CASSFPGEGETQYF. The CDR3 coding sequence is TGTGCCAGCAGCTTCCCCGGGGAAGGGGAGACCCAGTACTTC. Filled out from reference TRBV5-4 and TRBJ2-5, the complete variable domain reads ETGVTQSPTHLIKTRGQQVTLRCSSQSGHNTVSWYQQALGQGPQFIFQYYREEENGRGNFPPRFSGLQFPNYSSELNVNALELDDSALYLCASSFPGEGETQYFGPGTRLLVL.